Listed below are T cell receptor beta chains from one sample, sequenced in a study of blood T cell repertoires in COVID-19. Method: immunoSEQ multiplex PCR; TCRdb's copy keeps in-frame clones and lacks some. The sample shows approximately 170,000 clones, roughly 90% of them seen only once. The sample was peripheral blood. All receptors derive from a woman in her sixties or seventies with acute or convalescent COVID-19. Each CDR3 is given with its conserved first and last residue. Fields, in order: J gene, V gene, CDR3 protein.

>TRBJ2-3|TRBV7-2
CASSLGASGRIDTQYF
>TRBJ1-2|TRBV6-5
CASSYSRTANYGYTF
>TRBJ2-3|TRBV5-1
CASRPKATVSTDTQYF
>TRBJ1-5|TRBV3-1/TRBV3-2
CASSQTDRRDQPQHF
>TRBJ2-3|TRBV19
CASSRRLAGGTDTQYF
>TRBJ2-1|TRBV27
CASSSWRRGIDNEQFF
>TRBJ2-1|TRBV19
CASSIGAGLAIHEQFF
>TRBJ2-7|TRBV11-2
CASSKIQGASYEQYF
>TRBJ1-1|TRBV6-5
CASSKTGQLNTEAFF
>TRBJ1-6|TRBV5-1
CASSLAGGGSSPLHF
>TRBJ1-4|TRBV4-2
CASSLPGGTEKLFF
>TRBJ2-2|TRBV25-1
CASLYAGELFF
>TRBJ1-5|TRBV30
CAWSQGQGDNQPQHF
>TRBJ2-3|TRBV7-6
CASSLSTGGRSTDTQYF
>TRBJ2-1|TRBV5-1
CASSLGVRNEQFF
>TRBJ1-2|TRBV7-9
CASSKTDPYGYTF
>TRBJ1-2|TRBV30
CAWSEQGHYGYTF
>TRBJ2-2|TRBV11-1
CASSLVGRGHTGELFF
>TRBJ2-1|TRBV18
CASSPPTAGGAYNEQFF
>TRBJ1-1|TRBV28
CASGSYGVANTEAFF
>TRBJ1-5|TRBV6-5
CASSPRGYSNQPQHF
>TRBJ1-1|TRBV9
CASSVNPPGLGGPFF
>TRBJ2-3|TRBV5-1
CASSSSGGTGTDTQYF
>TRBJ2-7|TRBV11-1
CASSSANDRGSREQYF
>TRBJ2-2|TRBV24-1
CATMRAGAGGELFF
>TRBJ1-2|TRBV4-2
CASSQDPGQGRYYTF
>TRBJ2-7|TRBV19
CASARSAYEQYF
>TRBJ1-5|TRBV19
CASSTTAAPGGPQHF
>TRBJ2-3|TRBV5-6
CASSPSRQLSTDTQYF
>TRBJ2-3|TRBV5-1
CASTLGGTSGSTDTQYF
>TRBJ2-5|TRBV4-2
CASSQGQGGETQYF
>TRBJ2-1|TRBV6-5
CASSILAGGYNEQFF
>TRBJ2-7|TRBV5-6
CASSFYQGVSYEQYF